The clone carrying this TCR beta chain was picked up many times. The antigen is unknown. The CDR3 covers 15 residues. J gave up 5 bases and V 3 bases, and 11 bases lay outside the gene matches. Per the germline V gene, CDR1 is DFQATT and CDR2 is SNEGSKA (reference sequence). These data originate in a study of read filtering for tumor transcriptome and immune sequencing. Study-wide context: Patients were some 16 male and around 13 female, mean age 65.9 years, range about 40 to 85. Roughly 8 patients were R-ISS I, some 15 were R-ISS II, more than five were R-ISS III. Findings and limits, study-wide: Single-read clonotypes: about 83% of IR-seq clonotypes (about 4% of reads), about 75% of RNA-seq clonotypes (44.6% of reads).

Every patient had bone marrow sampled while the disease was active. From roughly 0.4 ug of RNA, a library with molecular barcoded alpha/delta and beta/gamma adaptors was made. One entry per CDR3 protein results from TCRdb running MiXCR on the reads. This repertoire shows about 130,000 distinct CDR3 sequences, 10% to 15% found once; its top ten account for 9.5% to 11%. The sequenced sample consisted of a population of CD138-negative cells sorted from bone marrow. This receptor was taken from a donor at least 40 years old with multiple myeloma. The rearrangement uses TRBV20-1 and TRBJ2-7, with 9 bases identical to TRBD2. CDR3 nucleotide sequence: TGCAGTGCTAGTGGCCGGAAGGGACTAGCCAACGAGCAGTACTTC. Amino acids: CSASGRKGLANEQYF.